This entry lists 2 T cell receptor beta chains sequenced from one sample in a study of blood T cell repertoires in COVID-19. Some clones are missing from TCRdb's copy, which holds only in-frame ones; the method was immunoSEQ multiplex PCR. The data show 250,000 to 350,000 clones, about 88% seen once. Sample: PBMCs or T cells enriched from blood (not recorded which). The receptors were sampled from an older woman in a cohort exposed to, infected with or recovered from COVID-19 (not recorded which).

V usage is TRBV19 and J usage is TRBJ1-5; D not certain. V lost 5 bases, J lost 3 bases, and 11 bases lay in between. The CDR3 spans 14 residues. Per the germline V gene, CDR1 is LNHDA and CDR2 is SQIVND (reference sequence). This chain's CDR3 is CASSRKQSNQPQHF. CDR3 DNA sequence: TGTGCCAGTAGTCGAAAACAGTCCAATCAGCCCCAGCATTTT.

The CDR3 coding sequence is TGTGCCAGCAGCCAAGATGTTGGGACTAGCGGGGGCGGTGAGCAGTTCTTC. Translating it yields CASSQDVGTSGGGEQFF. The V gene is TRBV4-2, the J gene TRBJ2-1; 14 nucleotides agree with TRBD2. CDR1 is LGHNA, CDR2 YNFKEQ, per germline. This CDR3 is 17 amino acids long. With V trimmed by 0 bases and J by 9 bases, 7 bases remained unmatched.